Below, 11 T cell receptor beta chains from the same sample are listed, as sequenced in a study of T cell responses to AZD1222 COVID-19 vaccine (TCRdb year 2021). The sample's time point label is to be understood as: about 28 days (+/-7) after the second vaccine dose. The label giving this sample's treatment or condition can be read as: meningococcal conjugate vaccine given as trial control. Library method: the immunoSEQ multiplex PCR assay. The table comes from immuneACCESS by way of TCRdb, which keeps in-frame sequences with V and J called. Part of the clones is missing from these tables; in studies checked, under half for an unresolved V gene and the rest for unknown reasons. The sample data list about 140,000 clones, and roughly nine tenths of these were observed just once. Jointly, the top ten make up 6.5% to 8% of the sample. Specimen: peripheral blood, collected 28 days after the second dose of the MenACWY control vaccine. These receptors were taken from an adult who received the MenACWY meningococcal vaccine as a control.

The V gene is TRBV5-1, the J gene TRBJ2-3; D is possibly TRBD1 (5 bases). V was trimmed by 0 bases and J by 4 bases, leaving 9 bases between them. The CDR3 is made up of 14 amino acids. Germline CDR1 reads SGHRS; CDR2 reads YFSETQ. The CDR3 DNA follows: TGCGCCAGCAGCTTGGGTTGGGGCGCAGATACGCAGTATTTT. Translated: CASSLGWGADTQYF.

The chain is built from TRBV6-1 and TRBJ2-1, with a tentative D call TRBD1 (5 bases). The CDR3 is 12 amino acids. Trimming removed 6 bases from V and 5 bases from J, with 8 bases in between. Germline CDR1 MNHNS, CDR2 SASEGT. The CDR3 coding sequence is TGTGCCAGCAGCGGCAGGGACAATGAGCAGTTCTTC. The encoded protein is CASSGRDNEQFF.

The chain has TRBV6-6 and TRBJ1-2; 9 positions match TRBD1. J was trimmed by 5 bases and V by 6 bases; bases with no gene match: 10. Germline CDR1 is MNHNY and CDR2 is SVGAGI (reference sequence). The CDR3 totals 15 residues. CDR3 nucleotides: TGTGCCAGCAGCCTGGACAGGGGAGGGCGGTATGGCTACACCTTC. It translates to CASSLDRGGRYGYTF.

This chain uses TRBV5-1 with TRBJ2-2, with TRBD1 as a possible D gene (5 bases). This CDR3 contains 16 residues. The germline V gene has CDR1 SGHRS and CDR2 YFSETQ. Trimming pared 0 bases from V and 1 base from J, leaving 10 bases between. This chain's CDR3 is CASSLATGLNTGELFF. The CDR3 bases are TGCGCCAGCAGCTTGGCAACAGGCCTGAACACCGGGGAGCTGTTTTTT.

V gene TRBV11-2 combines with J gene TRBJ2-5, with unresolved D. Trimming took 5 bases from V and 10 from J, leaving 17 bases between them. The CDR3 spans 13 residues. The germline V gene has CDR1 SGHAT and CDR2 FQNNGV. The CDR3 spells CASSPVSQRIQYF. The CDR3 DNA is TGTGCCAGCAGCCCAGTTTCTCAGCGAATCCAGTACTTC.

This CDR3 reads CATQTDYSTDTQYF. The CDR3 DNA sequence: TGTGCCACTCAGACAGATTATAGCACAGATACGCAGTATTTT. The V gene is TRBV27, the J gene TRBJ2-3; tentative D call: TRBD1 (5 bases). CDR3 length equals 14 residues. Germline-derived CDR1 and CDR2 are MNHEY and SMNVEV (reference sequence). V was cut by 10 bases and J by 0 bases, with 14 bases left in between.

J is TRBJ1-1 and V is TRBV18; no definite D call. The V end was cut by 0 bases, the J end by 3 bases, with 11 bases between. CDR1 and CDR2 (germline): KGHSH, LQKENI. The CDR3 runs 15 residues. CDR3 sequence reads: CASSPPSTRDTEAFF. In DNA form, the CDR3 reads TGTGCCAGCTCACCACCTTCGACGCGGGACACTGAAGCTTTCTTT.

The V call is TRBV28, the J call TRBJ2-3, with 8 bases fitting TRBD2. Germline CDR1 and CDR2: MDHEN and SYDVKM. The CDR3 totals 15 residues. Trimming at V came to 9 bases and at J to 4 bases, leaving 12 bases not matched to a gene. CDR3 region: CASRTSSGTADTQYF. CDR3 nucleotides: TGTGCCAGTAGGACAAGTAGCGGGACTGCAGATACGCAGTATTTT. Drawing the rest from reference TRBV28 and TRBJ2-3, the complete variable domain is DVKVTQSSRYLVKRTGEKVFLECVQDMDHENMFWYRQDPGLGLRLIYFSYDVKMKEKGDIPEGYSVSREKKERFSLILESASTNQTSMYLCASRTSSGTADTQYFGPGTRLTVL.

The CDR3 nucleotides read TGTGCCAGCACCGGGGACAGATCCACAGATACGCAGTATTTT. This gives the protein CASTGDRSTDTQYF. This chain connects TRBV2 to TRBJ2-3; 7 positions agree with TRBD1. The CDR3 covers 14 residues. Germline V gene lookup returns CDR1 SNHLY and CDR2 FYNNEI. J gave up 2 bases and V 7 bases, and 6 bases lay outside the gene matches. The full variable domain, its missing parts supplied by reference TRBV2 and TRBJ2-3, is EPEVTQTPSHQVTQMGQEVILRCVPISNHLYFYWYRQILGQKVEFLVSFYNNEISEKSEIFDDQFSVERPDGSNFTLKIRSTKLEDSAMYFCASTGDRSTDTQYFGPGTRLTVL.

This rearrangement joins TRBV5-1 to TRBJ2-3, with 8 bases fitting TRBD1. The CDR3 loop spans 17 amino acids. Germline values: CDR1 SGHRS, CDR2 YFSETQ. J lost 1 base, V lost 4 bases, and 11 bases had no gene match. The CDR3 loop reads CASSTNPGGGGTDTQYF. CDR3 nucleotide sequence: TGCGCCAGCAGCACAAACCCAGGGGGCGGGGGCACAGATACGCAGTATTTT.

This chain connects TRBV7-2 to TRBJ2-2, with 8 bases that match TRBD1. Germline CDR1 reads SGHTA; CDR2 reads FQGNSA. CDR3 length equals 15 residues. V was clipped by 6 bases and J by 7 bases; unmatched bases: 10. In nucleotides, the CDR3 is TGTGCCAGCAGGACGACAGGGGCTTTTATCGGGGAGCTGTTTTTT. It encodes CASRTTGAFIGELFF.